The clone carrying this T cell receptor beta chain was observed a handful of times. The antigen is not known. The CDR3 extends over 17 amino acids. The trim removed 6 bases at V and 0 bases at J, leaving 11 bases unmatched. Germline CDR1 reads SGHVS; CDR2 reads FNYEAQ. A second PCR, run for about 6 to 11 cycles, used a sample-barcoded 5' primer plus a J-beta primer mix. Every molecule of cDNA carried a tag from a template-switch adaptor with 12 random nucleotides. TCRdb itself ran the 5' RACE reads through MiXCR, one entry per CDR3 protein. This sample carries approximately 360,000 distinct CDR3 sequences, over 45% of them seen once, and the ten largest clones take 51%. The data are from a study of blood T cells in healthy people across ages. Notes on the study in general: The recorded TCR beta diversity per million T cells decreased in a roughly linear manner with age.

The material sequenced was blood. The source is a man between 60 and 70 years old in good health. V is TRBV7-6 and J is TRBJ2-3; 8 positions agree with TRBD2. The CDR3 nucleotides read TGTGCCAGCAGGCATGCGGGAGGCGGGGCGAGCACAGATACGCAGTATTTT. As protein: CASRHAGGGASTDTQYF.